Each of the 4 T cell receptor beta chains below was sequenced from the same sample in a study of neoadjuvant anti-PD-1 for oral cavity cancer. The sample's time point: after neoadjuvant nivolumab, at surgical resection. Generated by immunoSEQ multiplex PCR, the TCRdb table keeps only in-frame clones and is missing some. Among 35,000 to 40,000 clones, around two fifths were seen once, and the ten largest hold 16%. The material sequenced was tumor tissue, taken after nivolumab (anti-PD-1) treatment. All receptors derive from a person aged 35-79 years with oral cavity squamous cell carcinoma.

This clone was found a few times. The chain links TRBV5-4 to TRBJ2-3, with D possibly being TRBD1 (6 bases). The CDR3 spans 12 residues. V was cut by 4 bases and J by 8 bases, with 11 bases left in between. Germline V gene lookup returns CDR1 SGHNT and CDR2 YYREEE (reference sequence). DNA of the CDR3: TGTGCCAGCAGCCAGGACAGTGGTACGCAGTATTTT. Its protein is CASSQDSGTQYF.

The chain joins TRBV5-1 to TRBJ1-2; D perhaps matches TRBD1 (6 bases). V lost 6 bases, J lost 8 bases, and 20 bases lay in between. Looked up from germline, CDR1 is SGHRS and CDR2 is YFSETQ. There are 14 residues in the CDR3. Here the CDR3 reads CASTLEQGRQGYTF. CDR3 bases: TGCGCCAGCACCCTCGAACAGGGTCGCCAGGGCTACACCTTC. The whole variable domain, filled in from reference TRBV5-1 and TRBJ1-2, reads KAGVTQTPRYLIKTRGQQVTLSCSPISGHRSVSWYQQTPGQGLQFLFEYFSETQRNKGNFPGRFSGRQFSNSRSEMNVSTLELGDSALYLCASTLEQGRQGYTFGSGTRLTVV.

This clone was counted a few times. The chain employs TRBV11-1 and TRBJ2-1, with TRBD1 as a possible D gene (6 bases). Germline CDR1 SGHAT, CDR2 FQDESV (reference sequence). The CDR3 contains 14 residues. V shed 1 base and J shed 6 bases, with 10 bases lying between them. The CDR3: CASSLVPGVNEQFF. The CDR3 region has the DNA TGTGCCAGCAGCTTAGTTCCAGGGGTCAATGAGCAGTTCTTC.

A few counts support this clone. The chain couples TRBV6-6 to TRBJ2-7, with D perhaps matching TRBD2 (6 bases). This CDR3 region has 13 residues. Germline CDR1 and CDR2: MNHNY and SVGAGI (reference sequence). Trimming shortened V by 0 bases and J by 4 bases, and 7 bases separated the two germline ends. The CDR3 spells CASSYSAGYEQYF. CDR3 in DNA: TGTGCCAGCAGTTACTCGGCGGGGTACGAGCAGTACTTC.